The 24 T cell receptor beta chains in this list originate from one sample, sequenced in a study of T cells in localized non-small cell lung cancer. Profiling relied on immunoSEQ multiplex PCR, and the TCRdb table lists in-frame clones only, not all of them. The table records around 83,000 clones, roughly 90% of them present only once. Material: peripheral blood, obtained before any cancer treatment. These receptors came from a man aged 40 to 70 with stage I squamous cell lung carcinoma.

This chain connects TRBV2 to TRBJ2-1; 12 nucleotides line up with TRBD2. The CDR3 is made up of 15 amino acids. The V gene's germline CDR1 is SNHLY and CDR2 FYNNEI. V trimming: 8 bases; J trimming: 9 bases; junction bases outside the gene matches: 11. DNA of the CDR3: TGTGCCAGCCTCCGCCCCTCTAGCGGGGGGGCTGAGCAGTTCTTC. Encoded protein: CASLRPSSGGAEQFF.

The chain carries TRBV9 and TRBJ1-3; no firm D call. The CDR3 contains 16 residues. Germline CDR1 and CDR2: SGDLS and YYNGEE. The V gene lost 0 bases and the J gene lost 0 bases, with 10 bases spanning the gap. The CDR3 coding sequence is TGTGCCAGCAGCGTAGAAGGATCTCACTCTGGAAACACCATATATTTT. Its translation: CASSVEGSHSGNTIYF.

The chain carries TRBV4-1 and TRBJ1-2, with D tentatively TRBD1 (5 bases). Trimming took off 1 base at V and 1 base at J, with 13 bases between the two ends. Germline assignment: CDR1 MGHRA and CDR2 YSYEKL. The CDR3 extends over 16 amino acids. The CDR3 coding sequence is TGCGCCAGCAGCCAAGTTTCAGGGCAACTTAACTATGGCTACACCTTC. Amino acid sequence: CASSQVSGQLNYGYTF.

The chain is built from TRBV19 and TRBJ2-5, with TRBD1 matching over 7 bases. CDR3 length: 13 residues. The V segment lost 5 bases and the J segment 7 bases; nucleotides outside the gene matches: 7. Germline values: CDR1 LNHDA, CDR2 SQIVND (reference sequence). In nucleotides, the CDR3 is TGTGCCAGTAGTCTGACGGACAGGCCGACCCAGTACTTC. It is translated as CASSLTDRPTQYF.

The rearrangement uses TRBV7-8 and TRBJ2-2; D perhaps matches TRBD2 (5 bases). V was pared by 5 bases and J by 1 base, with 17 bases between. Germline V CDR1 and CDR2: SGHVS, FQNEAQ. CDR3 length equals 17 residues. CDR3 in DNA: TGTGCCAGCAGCCTTAGCGAGGGTCTTGGGAACACCGGGGAGCTGTTTTTT. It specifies CASSLSEGLGNTGELFF.

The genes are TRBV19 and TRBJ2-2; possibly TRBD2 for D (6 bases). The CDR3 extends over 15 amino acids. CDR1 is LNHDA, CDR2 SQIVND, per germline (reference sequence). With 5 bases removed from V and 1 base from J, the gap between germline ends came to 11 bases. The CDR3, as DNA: TGTGCCAGTAGTGGCGGGGCAGGGAACACCGGGGAGCTGTTTTTT. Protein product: CASSGGAGNTGELFF.

The CDR3, as DNA: TGTGCCAGCAGAAGCGGGGGGATCCAAGAGACCCAGTACTTC. The encoded protein is CASRSGGIQETQYF. This sequence joins TRBV6-6 and TRBJ2-5; 9 bases line up with TRBD2. The CDR3 consists of 14 residues. With 6 bases clipped from V and 1 base from J, the junction kept 3 bases outside the gene matches. Germline CDR1 and CDR2: MNHNY and SVGAGI (reference sequence).

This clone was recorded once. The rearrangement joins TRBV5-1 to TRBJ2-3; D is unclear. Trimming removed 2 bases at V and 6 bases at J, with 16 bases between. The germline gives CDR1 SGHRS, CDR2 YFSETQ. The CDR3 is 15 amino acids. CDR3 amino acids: CASSFGAMGVDTQYF. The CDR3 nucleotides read TGCGCCAGCAGCTTCGGCGCCATGGGTGTGGATACGCAGTATTTT.

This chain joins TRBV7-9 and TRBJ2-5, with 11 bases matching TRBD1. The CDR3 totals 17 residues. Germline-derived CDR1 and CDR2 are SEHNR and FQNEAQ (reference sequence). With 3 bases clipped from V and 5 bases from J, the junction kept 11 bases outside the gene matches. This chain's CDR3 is CASSLRVGQGVTETQYF. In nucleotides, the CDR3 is TGTGCCAGCAGCTTGAGGGTGGGACAGGGGGTAACGGAGACCCAGTACTTC.

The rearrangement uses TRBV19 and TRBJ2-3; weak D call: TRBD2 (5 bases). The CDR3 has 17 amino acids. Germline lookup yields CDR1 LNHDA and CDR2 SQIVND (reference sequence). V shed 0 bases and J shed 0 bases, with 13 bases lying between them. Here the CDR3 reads CASSIDRAGWSTDTQYF. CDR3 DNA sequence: TGTGCCAGTAGTATAGATCGGGCGGGTTGGAGCACAGATACGCAGTATTTT.

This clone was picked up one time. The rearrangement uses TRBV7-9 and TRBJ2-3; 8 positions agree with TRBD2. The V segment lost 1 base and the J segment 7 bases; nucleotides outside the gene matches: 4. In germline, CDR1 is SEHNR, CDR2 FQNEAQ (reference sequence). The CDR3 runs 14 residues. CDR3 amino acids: CASSLEVAGYTQYF. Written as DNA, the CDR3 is TGTGCCAGCAGCTTAGAAGTAGCGGGGTATACGCAGTATTTT.

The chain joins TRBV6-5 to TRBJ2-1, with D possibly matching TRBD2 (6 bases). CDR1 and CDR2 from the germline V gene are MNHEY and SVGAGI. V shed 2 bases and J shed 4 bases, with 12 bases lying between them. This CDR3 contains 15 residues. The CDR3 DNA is TGTGCCAGCAGTTACCGGGGGACCTCATACAATGAGCAGTTCTTC. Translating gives CASSYRGTSYNEQFF.

CDR3 nucleotide sequence: TGCGCCAGCAGCCAAGATTCGGGACAGGTCAGCACAGATACGCAGTATTTT. Translating it yields CASSQDSGQVSTDTQYF. The rearrangement uses TRBV4-3 and TRBJ2-3; 8 bases match TRBD1. Germline loops: CDR1 LGHNA, CDR2 YSLEER. J was trimmed by 0 bases and V by 0 bases; bases with no gene match: 5. CDR3 length: 17 amino acids.

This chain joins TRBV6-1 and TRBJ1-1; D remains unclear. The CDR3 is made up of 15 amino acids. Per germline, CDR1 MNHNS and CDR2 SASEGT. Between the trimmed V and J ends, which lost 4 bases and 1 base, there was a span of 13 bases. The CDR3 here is CASSGRSVRNTEAFF. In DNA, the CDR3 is TGTGCCAGCAGTGGGCGTTCCGTCAGGAACACTGAAGCTTTCTTT.

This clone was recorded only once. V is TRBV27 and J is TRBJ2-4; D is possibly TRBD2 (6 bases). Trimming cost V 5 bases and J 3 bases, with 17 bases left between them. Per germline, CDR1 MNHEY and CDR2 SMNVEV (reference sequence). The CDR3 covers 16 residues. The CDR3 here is CASSGRDLLFKNIQYF. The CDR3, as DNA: TGTGCCAGCAGTGGCCGGGACTTACTCTTCAAAAACATTCAGTACTTC.

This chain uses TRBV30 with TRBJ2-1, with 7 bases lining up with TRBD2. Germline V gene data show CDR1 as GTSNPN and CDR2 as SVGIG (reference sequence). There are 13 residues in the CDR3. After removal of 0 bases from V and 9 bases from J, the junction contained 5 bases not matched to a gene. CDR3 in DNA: TGTGCCTGGAGTGTACGACCGGGGGGTGAGCAGTTCTTC. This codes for CAWSVRPGGEQFF. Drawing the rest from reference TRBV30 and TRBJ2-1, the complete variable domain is SQTIHQWPATLVQPVGSPLSLECTVEGTSNPNLYWYRQAAGRGLQLLFYSVGIGQISSEVPQNLSASRPQDRQFILSSKKLLLSDSGFYLCAWSVRPGGEQFFGPGTRLTVL.

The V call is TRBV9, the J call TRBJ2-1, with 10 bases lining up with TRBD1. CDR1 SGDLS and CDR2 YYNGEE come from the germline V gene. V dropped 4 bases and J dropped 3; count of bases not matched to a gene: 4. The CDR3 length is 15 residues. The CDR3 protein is CASSQDRGGYNEQFF. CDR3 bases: TGTGCCAGCAGCCAGGACAGGGGGGGCTACAATGAGCAGTTCTTC.

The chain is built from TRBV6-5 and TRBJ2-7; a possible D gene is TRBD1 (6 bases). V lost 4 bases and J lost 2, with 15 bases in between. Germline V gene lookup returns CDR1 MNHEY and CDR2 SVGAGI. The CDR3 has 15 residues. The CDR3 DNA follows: TGTGCCAGCAGTTTGGGGACACCATCCCCCTACGAGCAGTACTTC. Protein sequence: CASSLGTPSPYEQYF.

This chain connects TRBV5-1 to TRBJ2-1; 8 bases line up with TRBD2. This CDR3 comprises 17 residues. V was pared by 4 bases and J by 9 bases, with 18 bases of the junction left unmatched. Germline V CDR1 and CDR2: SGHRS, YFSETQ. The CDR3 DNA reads TGCGCCAGCAGCCCCCCGGGGCGGGGGGCAGCTCTGAGTGAGCAGTTCTTC. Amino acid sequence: CASSPPGRGAALSEQFF.

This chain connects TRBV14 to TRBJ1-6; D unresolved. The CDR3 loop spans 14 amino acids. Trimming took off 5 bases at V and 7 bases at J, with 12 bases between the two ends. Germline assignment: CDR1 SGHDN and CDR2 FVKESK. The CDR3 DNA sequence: TGTGCCAGCAGCAGACGGGTCAGGAATTCACCCCTCCACTTT. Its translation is CASSRRVRNSPLHF. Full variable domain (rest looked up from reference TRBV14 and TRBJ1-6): EAGVTQFPSHSVIEKGQTVTLRCDPISGHDNLYWYRRVMGKEIKFLLHFVKESKQDESGMPNNRFLAERTGGTYSTLKVQPAELEDSGVYFCASSRRVRNSPLHFGNGTRLTVT.

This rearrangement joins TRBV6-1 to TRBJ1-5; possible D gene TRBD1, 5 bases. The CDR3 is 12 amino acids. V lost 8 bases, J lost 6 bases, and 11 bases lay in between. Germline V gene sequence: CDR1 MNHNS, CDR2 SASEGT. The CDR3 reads CASGGRGQPQHF. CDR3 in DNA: TGTGCCAGCGGGGGGAGAGGTCAGCCCCAGCATTTT.

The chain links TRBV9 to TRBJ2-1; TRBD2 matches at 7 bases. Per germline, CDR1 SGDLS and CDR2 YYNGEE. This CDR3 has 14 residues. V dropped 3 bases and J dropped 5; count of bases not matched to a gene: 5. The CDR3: CASSDYGGNNEQFF. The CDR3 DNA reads TGTGCCAGCAGCGACTACGGGGGGAACAATGAGCAGTTCTTC.

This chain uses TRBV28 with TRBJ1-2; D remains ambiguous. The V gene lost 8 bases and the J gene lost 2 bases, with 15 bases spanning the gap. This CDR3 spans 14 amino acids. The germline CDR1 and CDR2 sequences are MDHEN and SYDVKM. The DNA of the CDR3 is TGTGCCAGCCGCGTAGTGGGAGGGAACTATGGCTACACCTTC. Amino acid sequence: CASRVVGGNYGYTF.

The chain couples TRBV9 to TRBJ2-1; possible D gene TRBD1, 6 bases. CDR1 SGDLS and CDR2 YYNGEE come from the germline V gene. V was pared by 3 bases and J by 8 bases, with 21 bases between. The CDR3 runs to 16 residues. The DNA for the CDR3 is TGTGCCAGCAGCGCGTCCGGGTCACTAGGGACATATGAGCAGTTCTTC. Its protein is CASSASGSLGTYEQFF.